The 21 T cell receptor beta chains in this list originate from one sample, sequenced in a study of cytomegalovirus exposure and HLA in healthy donors. PCR was performed using 60 Vbeta and 13 Jbeta primers. Profiling relied on immunoSEQ multiplex PCR, and the TCRdb table lists in-frame clones only, not all of them. The data contain approximately 180,000 clones, 70% to 85% of them singletons. Input material: PBMCs. These TCRs come from a human donor in good health.

The chain uses TRBV2 and TRBJ2-3; no firm D call. Trimming stripped 1 base from V and 3 bases from J, with 11 bases between. The germline V gene encodes CDR1 SNHLY and CDR2 FYNNEI. This CDR3 is 15 amino acids long. The CDR3 DNA reads as TGTGCCAGCAGTGAAGATGTCTCCCAGACAGATACGCAGTATTTT. The encoded protein is CASSEDVSQTDTQYF.

CDR3 DNA sequence: TGTGCCTGCGACCGGGACAGTTACTCCTACGAGCAGTACTTC. Amino acid sequence: CACDRDSYSYEQYF. V is TRBV30 and J is TRBJ2-7; TRBD1 matches at 7 bases. Germline V lookup: CDR1 GTSNPN, CDR2 SVGIG (reference sequence). Trimming at V came to 6 bases and at J to 0 bases, leaving 8 bases not matched to a gene. The CDR3 covers 14 residues. The whole variable domain, filled in from reference TRBV30 and TRBJ2-7, reads SQTIHQWPATLVQPVGSPLSLECTVEGTSNPNLYWYRQAAGRGLQLLFYSVGIGQISSEVPQNLSASRPQDRQFILSSKKLLLSDSGFYLCACDRDSYSYEQYFGPGTRLTVT.

The chain uses TRBV7-8 and TRBJ2-2; a possible D gene is TRBD1 (5 bases). Germline loops: CDR1 SGHVS, CDR2 FQNEAQ. The CDR3 length is 13 residues. With 5 bases removed from V and 5 bases from J, the gap between germline ends came to 9 bases. CDR3 sequence reads: CASSARQTGELFF. CDR3 sequence (DNA): TGTGCCAGCAGCGCCCGACAGACCGGGGAGCTGTTTTTT.

The chain combines TRBV28 with TRBJ2-7; D may be TRBD1 (5 bases). The germline V gene encodes CDR1 MDHEN and CDR2 SYDVKM. CDR3 length: 15 amino acids. V was cut by 4 bases and J by 2 bases, with 15 bases left in between. CDR3 nucleotide sequence: TGTGCCAGCAGTTCTCAAAAAACAGGAGCCTACGAGCAGTACTTC. It is translated as CASSSQKTGAYEQYF.

As concerns this clone: Germline and junction disagree at one end, which may indicate a read error. The chain has TRBV7-8 and TRBJ1-5; D unresolved. The CDR3 is 16 amino acids. Germline CDR1 reads SGHVS; CDR2 reads FQNEAQ. CDR3: CASSLAPSRGNQPQHF. CDR3 in DNA: TGTGCCAGCAGCCTAGCCCCCTCCCGGGGTAATCAGCCCCAGCATTTT.

This clone is a singleton in its sample. The J gene is TRBJ2-5, the V gene TRBV7-6; TRBD1 is a possible D gene (5 bases). Deletions cut 5 bases from V and 2 bases from J, with 15 bases between. Germline V gene lookup returns CDR1 SGHVS and CDR2 FNYEAQ. The CDR3 has 15 amino acids. This CDR3 reads CASSQPRVVQETQYF. The CDR3 nucleotides are TGTGCCAGCAGCCAACCCAGGGTGGTACAAGAGACCCAGTACTTC.

The rearrangement joins TRBV6-1 to TRBJ1-1; maybe TRBD1 (5 bases). The CDR3 has 13 amino acids. Per germline, CDR1 MNHNS and CDR2 SASEGT. The ends were cut back, 8 bases at V and 7 bases at J, with 17 bases in the middle. The CDR3 loop reads CASGPREGLEAFF. As DNA, the CDR3 is TGTGCCAGCGGACCCAGGGAAGGGCTTGAAGCTTTCTTT.

The rearrangement uses TRBV2 and TRBJ1-3, with 8 bases identical to TRBD1. V lost 1 base and J lost 4; bases outside the gene matches: 3. The CDR3 is 15 residues long. The germline CDR1 and CDR2 sequences are SNHLY and FYNNEI. CDR3: CASSEEGTGGNTIYF. The CDR3 DNA reads TGTGCCAGCAGTGAAGAGGGGACAGGCGGAAACACCATATATTTT. The entire variable domain, with the rest obtained from reference TRBV2 and TRBJ1-3, is as follows: EPEVTQTPSHQVTQMGQEVILRCVPISNHLYFYWYRQILGQKVEFLVSFYNNEISEKSEIFDDQFSVERPDGSNFTLKIRSTKLEDSAMYFCASSEEGTGGNTIYFGEGSWLTVV.

CDR3 amino acids: CASSLVEGTDEQFF. CDR3 nucleotides: TGTGCCAGCAGCTTAGTGGAGGGGACGGATGAGCAGTTCTTC. The chain carries TRBV11-2 and TRBJ2-1, with D tentatively TRBD2 (6 bases). CDR1 and CDR2 from the germline V gene are SGHAT and FQNNGV. V was clipped by 1 base and J by 8 bases, with 12 bases between them. The CDR3 sequence is 14 residues long.

The chain has TRBV7-9 and TRBJ1-1; D may be TRBD1 (6 bases). Trimming removed 5 bases from V and 1 base from J, with 11 bases in between. The germline V gene has CDR1 SEHNR and CDR2 FQNEAQ (reference sequence). CDR3 size: 14 residues. Here the CDR3 reads CASSTQGPNTEAFF. The CDR3, as DNA: TGTGCCAGCAGCACACAGGGACCGAACACTGAAGCTTTCTTT.

The chain recombines TRBV7-2 with TRBJ1-2, with a possible D match to TRBD1 (5 bases). Germline assignment: CDR1 SGHTA and CDR2 FQGNSA. There are 15 residues in the CDR3. Trimming took 1 base from V and 7 from J, leaving 16 bases between them. In nucleotides, the CDR3 is TGTGCCAGCAGCTTAGATGGCCGGGCAGGGATTGGCTACACCTTC. The encoded protein is CASSLDGRAGIGYTF.

The V and J genes are TRBV6-1 and TRBJ1-2; TRBD1 matches at 9 bases. The CDR3 length is 15 residues. J gave up 4 bases and V 2 bases, and 5 bases lay outside the gene matches. Germline CDR1 MNHNS, CDR2 SASEGT. Written as DNA, the CDR3 is TGTGCCAGCAGTGAATGGACAGGGGATCGCTATGGCTACACCTTC. It translates to CASSEWTGDRYGYTF.

At least ten counts were recorded for this clone. The gene calls are TRBV10-3 and TRBJ1-5; 8 bases fit TRBD1. This CDR3 contains 13 residues. The germline CDR1 and CDR2 sequences are ENHRY and SYGVKD. V dropped 5 bases and J dropped 5; count of bases not matched to a gene: 2. CDR3 nucleotide sequence: TGTGCCATCAGTCCAGGGGGCGATCAGCCCCAGCATTTT. As protein: CAISPGGDQPQHF.

The rearrangement uses TRBV7-6 and TRBJ2-7; D possibly corresponds to TRBD1 (5 bases). The CDR3 is 13 residues long. CDR1 SGHVS and CDR2 FNYEAQ come from the germline V gene. The germline V and J ends were trimmed by 4 bases and 6 bases, with 13 bases remaining between them. The CDR3 DNA is TGTGCCAGCAGCTCCTCCGCTAGGGGCGAGCAGTACTTC. The encoded protein is CASSSSARGEQYF.

This chain links TRBV7-6 with TRBJ2-2, with a possible D match to TRBD1 (6 bases). The CDR3 sequence is 15 residues long. Germline CDR1 is SGHVS and CDR2 is FNYEAQ. V was cut by 1 base and J by 4 bases, with 10 bases left in between. The CDR3 coding sequence is TGTGCCAGCAGCTTAGATTCAGGGGTCACCGGGGAGCTGTTTTTT. It translates to CASSLDSGVTGELFF.

This chain connects TRBV5-4 to TRBJ2-7; 8 nucleotides line up with TRBD1. The CDR3 extends over 15 amino acids. CDR1 SGHNT and CDR2 YYREEE come from the germline V gene (reference sequence). V dropped 3 bases and J dropped 2; count of bases not matched to a gene: 7. The CDR3, as DNA: TGTGCCAGCAGCTCATCGGGACAGGCCCCCTACGAGCAGTACTTC. The encoded protein is CASSSSGQAPYEQYF.

This chain joins TRBV2 and TRBJ1-1; D is perhaps TRBD1 (5 bases). The CDR3 is made up of 15 amino acids. Germline assignment: CDR1 SNHLY and CDR2 FYNNEI. Deletions cut 8 bases from V and 3 bases from J, with 19 bases between. CDR3 sequence (DNA): TGTGCCAGCGGGAGGAGTAGGGGTCGGGACACTGAAGCTTTCTTT. Translated, it gives CASGRSRGRDTEAFF.

This clone was detected only a few times. The V call is TRBV4-2, the J call TRBJ1-5, with D perhaps TRBD1 (6 bases). The germline V gene has CDR1 LGHNA and CDR2 YNFKEQ. This CDR3 spans 15 amino acids. The germline V and J ends were trimmed by 3 bases and 4 bases, with 13 bases remaining between them. The CDR3 loop reads CASSQGTGPNQPQHF. DNA of the CDR3: TGTGCCAGCAGCCAGGGAACAGGGCCGAATCAGCCCCAGCATTTT.

The rearrangement uses TRBV19 and TRBJ1-5, with TRBD1 identical over 8 bases. J gave up 2 bases and V 5 bases, and 5 bases lay outside the gene matches. Germline lookup yields CDR1 LNHDA and CDR2 SQIVND (reference sequence). This CDR3 spans 15 amino acids. The CDR3 here is CASSDRGGGNQPQHF. CDR3 in DNA: TGTGCCAGTAGTGACAGGGGAGGAGGCAATCAGCCCCAGCATTTT.

The gene calls are TRBV2 and TRBJ2-7; 8 bases align to TRBD1. Germline CDR1 and CDR2: SNHLY and FYNNEI. This CDR3 region has 14 residues. With 7 bases clipped from V and 6 bases from J, the junction kept 11 bases outside the gene matches. The CDR3 bases are TGTGCCAGCAAGTCCGGGACAGGTCGCGGCGAGCAGTACTTC. It specifies CASKSGTGRGEQYF.

The V call is TRBV2, the J call TRBJ2-5; the match to TRBD2 covers 15 bases. V gave up 5 bases and J gave up 5 bases; unmatched junction bases: 6. The CDR3 consists of 16 residues. The germline V gene encodes CDR1 SNHLY and CDR2 FYNNEI. The CDR3 reads CASSTRTSGGAETQYF. CDR3 nucleotides: TGTGCCAGCAGTACTCGGACTAGCGGGGGGGCTGAGACCCAGTACTTC.